This passage covers 24 T cell receptor beta chains from one sample sequenced in a study of beta chain features in type 1 diabetes. General study points: All four CD4+ subsets from Type 1 diabetes patients carried moderately but significantly shorter TCRB CDR3s.

The sequenced template was cDNA made from the entire isolated RNA. Assay used: immunoSEQ multiplex PCR; TCRdb lists only in-frame clones, some missing. The repertoire includes about 650,000 clones, 9.5% to 15% of them detected once, and around 0.12% sits in the top ten. No antigens are known for them. Sample: naive CD4+ T cells from blood. The receptors were sampled from a man aged 25-45 years with type 1 diabetes.

Turning to this clone: The same CDR3 can be traced to other DNA sequences in this sample. This chain connects TRBV5-6 to TRBJ1-4; 7 bases fit TRBD1. This CDR3 comprises 14 residues. With V trimmed by 4 bases and J by 5 bases, 5 bases remained unmatched. Germline V gene sequence: CDR1 SGHDT, CDR2 YYEEEE. Here the CDR3 reads CASSLTGINEKLFF. The CDR3 nucleotides read TGTGCCAGCAGCCTGACAGGGATAAATGAAAAACTGTTTTTT.

This clone was counted between two and nine times. The chain recombines TRBV29-1 with TRBJ1-1; TRBD1 matches 10 bases. Germline CDR1 is SQVTM and CDR2 is ANQGSEA. V gave up 5 bases and J gave up 5 bases; unmatched junction bases: 5. The CDR3 loop spans 13 amino acids. This CDR3 is CSVFRTGGTEAFF. The CDR3 region has the DNA TGCAGCGTTTTCCGGACAGGGGGAACTGAAGCTTTCTTT.

This clone has just a few counts. The chain couples TRBV7-8 to TRBJ2-7; unclear D gene. The CDR3 is 16 amino acids. V was cut by 5 bases and J by 1 base, with 18 bases left in between. CDR1 is SGHVS and CDR2 is FQNEAQ in the germline V gene. CDR3 protein: CASSELPGPISYEQYF. The CDR3 nucleotides are TGTGCCAGCAGCGAGTTGCCGGGCCCCATTTCCTACGAGCAGTACTTC.

The V call is TRBV2, the J call TRBJ2-5; D is perhaps TRBD1 or TRBD2 (5 bases each). The CDR3 has 11 amino acids. Germline V lookup: CDR1 SNHLY, CDR2 FYNNEI. The V and J ends lost 10 bases and 5 bases respectively, with 11 bases between them. DNA for the CDR3: TGTGCCACCCGGGGCCAGGAGACCCAGTACTTC. Protein sequence: CATRGQETQYF.

The chain couples TRBV2 to TRBJ1-2; unclear D gene. The CDR3 totals 15 residues. Trimming stripped 6 bases from V and 1 base from J, with 15 bases between. The germline V gene has CDR1 SNHLY and CDR2 FYNNEI. This chain's CDR3 is CASRAPGRRNYGYTF. The DNA for the CDR3 is TGTGCCAGCAGGGCTCCGGGCCGACGTAACTATGGCTACACCTTC.

V and J are TRBV29-1 and TRBJ2-7; D gene uncertain. V dropped 1 base and J dropped 3 bases, with 7 bases sitting between them. The CDR3 sequence is 12 residues long. The germline CDR1 and CDR2 sequences are SQVTM and ANQGSEA. CDR3 in DNA: TGCAGCGTTGAAGGGAAGGACTACGAGCAGTACTTC. Its protein product is CSVEGKDYEQYF.

There are a few counts of this clone. The rearrangement uses TRBV11-2 and TRBJ2-3; 8 nucleotides line up with TRBD2. Germline loops: CDR1 SGHAT, CDR2 FQNNGV. The CDR3 spans 15 residues. The ends lost 2 bases at V and 6 bases at J; junction bases unmatched: 7. CDR3 DNA sequence: TGTGCCAGCAGCTTATTGGTCGGGGGGGCGGATACGCAGTATTTT. This codes for CASSLLVGGADTQYF.

This clone was seen a handful of times. The chain has TRBV5-6 and TRBJ2-5; D is perhaps TRBD1 (5 bases). This CDR3 is 13 amino acids long. Germline V gene sequence: CDR1 SGHDT, CDR2 YYEEEE. Trimming shortened V by 4 bases and J by 1 base, and 8 bases separated the two germline ends. CDR3 coding DNA: TGTGCCAGCAGCATGACAGCCCAAGAGACCCAGTACTTC. This codes for CASSMTAQETQYF.

This chain connects TRBV4-2 to TRBJ2-5, with 8 bases that match TRBD2. This CDR3 has 14 residues. Trimming took 0 bases from V and 4 from J; bases not matched to a gene: 1. Germline CDR1 and CDR2: LGHNA and YNFKEQ. The DNA for the CDR3 is TGTGCCAGCAGCCAAGAGGCGGGGGGAGAGACCCAGTACTTC. It translates to CASSQEAGGETQYF.

The rearrangement uses TRBV2 and TRBJ2-5, with D perhaps TRBD2 (5 bases). CDR1 and CDR2 (germline): SNHLY, FYNNEI. Trimming removed 6 bases from V and 4 bases from J, with 9 bases in between. This CDR3 contains 12 residues. CDR3 nucleotide sequence: TGTGCCAGCAGGGGAGTGGGAGAGACCCAGTACTTC. Translating it yields CASRGVGETQYF.

This clone occurred a few times. This chain connects TRBV19 to TRBJ2-3, with D possibly matching TRBD1 (5 bases). Germline V gene data show CDR1 as LNHDA and CDR2 as SQIVND (reference sequence). This CDR3 comprises 13 residues. V shed 6 bases and J shed 0 bases, with 7 bases lying between them. CDR3 protein: CASRRTSTDTQYF. The CDR3 coding sequence is TGTGCCAGTAGGCGGACAAGCACAGATACGCAGTATTTT.

The rearrangement joins TRBV30 to TRBJ1-2, with D possibly matching TRBD1 (5 bases). The CDR3 covers 14 residues. V dropped 0 bases and J dropped 4 bases, with 12 bases sitting between them. Germline values: CDR1 GTSNPN, CDR2 SVGIG (reference sequence). The CDR3 spells CAWSVLGVGYGYTF. DNA for the CDR3: TGTGCCTGGAGTGTATTGGGGGTGGGCTATGGCTACACCTTC.

This clone was observed a few times. V usage is TRBV5-6 and J usage is TRBJ1-6; a weak D match, TRBD1 (5 bases). Germline loops: CDR1 SGHDT, CDR2 YYEEEE. This CDR3 is built from 14 residues. The V and J ends lost 4 bases and 9 bases respectively, with 14 bases between them. The CDR3 DNA is TGTGCCAGCAGCGGCAGGGTGATTCTTTCACCCCTCCACTTT. Encoded protein: CASSGRVILSPLHF.

The gene calls are TRBV5-4 and TRBJ2-2, with no clear D. The germline V gene encodes CDR1 SGHNT and CDR2 YYREEE (reference sequence). This CDR3 is 14 amino acids long. V was pared by 0 bases and J by 5 bases, with 8 bases between. The CDR3 loop reads CASSLDSQTGELFF. CDR3 nucleotides: TGTGCCAGCAGCTTGGATTCTCAGACCGGGGAGCTGTTTTTT.

About this clone itself: The same CDR3 is also encoded by other DNA sequences in this sample. This chain links TRBV29-1 with TRBJ1-2; D might be TRBD1 (6 bases). The CDR3 spans 12 residues. V lost 4 bases and J lost 2, with 8 bases in between. The germline gives CDR1 SQVTM, CDR2 ANQGSEA. The DNA of the CDR3 is TGCAGCGTTGGAGGGGGGAACTATGGCTACACCTTC. Translation: CSVGGGNYGYTF.

This chain links TRBV2 with TRBJ2-3, with TRBD2 matching over 9 bases. Trimming took 6 bases from V and 2 from J; bases not matched to a gene: 21. From germline, CDR1 is SNHLY and CDR2 FYNNEI. The CDR3 runs 20 residues. The CDR3 region is CASRSRASVAGALHTDTQYF. The CDR3 DNA sequence: TGTGCCAGCAGGTCCCGCGCCTCGGTAGCGGGGGCATTACACACAGATACGCAGTATTTT.

The CDR3 loop reads CASSAAARETQYF. CDR3 DNA: TGTGCCAGCAGCGCGGCGGCACGAGAGACCCAGTACTTC. V usage is TRBV9 and J usage is TRBJ2-5; D is unresolved. There are 13 residues in the CDR3. V dropped 3 bases and J dropped 4 bases, with 10 bases sitting between them. Germline V lookup: CDR1 SGDLS, CDR2 YYNGEE.

This clone occurred a few times. The chain combines TRBV5-1 with TRBJ2-3, with D possibly called TRBD1 or TRBD2 (5 bases each). The CDR3 is 14 amino acids. Per the germline V gene, CDR1 is SGHRS and CDR2 is YFSETQ. The ends were cut back, 4 bases at V and 0 bases at J, with 9 bases in the middle. The CDR3 spells CASSDWDSTDTQYF. CDR3 in DNA: TGCGCCAGCAGCGATTGGGACAGCACAGATACGCAGTATTTT.

The table lists this clone with a few counts. The V gene is TRBV6-5, the J gene TRBJ2-1; possible D gene TRBD1, 6 bases. CDR3 length equals 12 residues. Germline assignment: CDR1 MNHEY and CDR2 SVGAGI. Trimming shortened V by 4 bases and J by 7 bases, and 8 bases separated the two germline ends. CDR3 in amino acids: CASSSGVNEQFF. DNA for the CDR3: TGTGCCAGCAGTTCAGGGGTGAATGAGCAGTTCTTC.

The rearrangement links TRBV5-4 to TRBJ2-1, with a tentative D call TRBD2 (6 bases). Deletions cut 0 bases from V and 10 bases from J, with 17 bases between. CDR1 is SGHNT, CDR2 YYREEE, per germline (reference sequence). The CDR3 runs to 15 residues. CDR3 sequence: CASSLGGGASMEQFF. Written as DNA, the CDR3 is TGTGCCAGCAGCTTGGGAGGAGGGGCCAGCATGGAGCAGTTCTTC.

On this clone itself: At one end, the junction sequence differs from germline, possibly due to a read error. The rearrangement links TRBV28 to TRBJ1-5, with a possible D match to TRBD1 (5 bases). Germline V lookup: CDR1 MDHEN, CDR2 SYDVKM. This CDR3 contains 12 residues. The CDR3 reads CGGWSKGQPQHF. The CDR3 region has the DNA TGCGGGGGGTGGAGCAAGGGTCAGCCCCAGCATTTT.

This clone was found a few times. The chain is built from TRBV4-3 and TRBJ2-1; perhaps TRBD1 as D (6 bases). This CDR3 region has 15 residues. Trimming took 2 bases from V and 4 from J, leaving 12 bases between them. CDR1 and CDR2 (germline): LGHNA, YSLEER. The CDR3 loop reads CASSQRQGPYNEQFF. DNA of the CDR3: TGCGCCAGCAGCCAAAGGCAGGGGCCTTACAATGAGCAGTTCTTC.

The rearrangement links TRBV4-2 to TRBJ2-5, with 7 bases identical to TRBD1. Germline values: CDR1 LGHNA, CDR2 YNFKEQ. V gave up 1 base and J gave up 3 bases; unmatched junction bases: 2. The CDR3 has 14 residues. The CDR3 bases are TGTGCCAGCAGCCAAGTTGACAGGGAAGAGACCCAGTACTTC. Translating gives CASSQVDREETQYF.

The gene calls are TRBV7-2 and TRBJ2-5, with 7 bases identical to TRBD1. The CDR3 extends over 14 amino acids. The V and J ends lost 5 bases and 4 bases, in that order; junction bases with no gene match: 7. Looked up from germline, CDR1 is SGHTA and CDR2 is FQGNSA. The CDR3 protein is CASSLNRGRETQYF. CDR3 DNA sequence: TGTGCCAGCAGCCTTAACAGGGGTAGAGAGACCCAGTACTTC.